This entry lists 26 T cell receptor beta chains sequenced from one sample in a study of blood T cell repertoires in COVID-19. Profiling relied on immunoSEQ multiplex PCR, and the TCRdb table lists in-frame clones only, not all of them. In the table there are roughly 230,000 clones, around 90% of which are singletons. Sequenced input: peripheral blood. The receptors were gathered from a human donor in a cohort sampled during active COVID-19.

V gene TRBV5-6 combines with J gene TRBJ2-4; D is perhaps TRBD2 (5 bases). This CDR3 is 14 amino acids long. Trimming shortened V by 1 base and J by 8 bases, and 13 bases separated the two germline ends. Per germline, CDR1 SGHDT and CDR2 YYEEEE. CDR3 nucleotides: TGTGCCAGCAGCTTGACCGGGATTCAGGACATTCAGTACTTC. Amino acids: CASSLTGIQDIQYF. Combining the CDR3 with reference TRBV5-6 and TRBJ2-4 gives the whole variable domain DAGVTQSPTHLIKTRGQQVTLRCSPKSGHDTVSWYQQALGQGPQFIFQYYEEEERQRGNFPDRFSGHQFPNYSSELNVNALLLGDSALYLCASSLTGIQDIQYFGAGTRLSVL.

This clone has more than one count but fewer than ten. The chain carries TRBV12-5 and TRBJ1-4, with D perhaps TRBD1 (5 bases). Germline CDR1 is LGHNT and CDR2 is FRNRAP. V lost 6 bases, J lost 2 bases, and 13 bases lay in between. This CDR3 is built from 15 residues. CDR3 sequence: CASGTGGWTNEKLFF. CDR3 bases: TGTGCTAGTGGGACTGGGGGGTGGACTAATGAAAAACTGTTTTTT.

V gene TRBV24-1 combines with J gene TRBJ1-5; D is possibly TRBD1 (5 bases). V was pared by 5 bases and J by 5 bases, with 9 bases between. The length of the CDR3 is 13 residues. The germline V gene encodes CDR1 KGHDR and CDR2 SFDVKD. This chain's CDR3 is CATSGGEYQPQHF. CDR3 DNA sequence: TGTGCCACCAGTGGGGGGGAGTATCAGCCCCAGCATTTT.

The J gene is TRBJ2-1, the V gene TRBV4-3; D is unclear. V was shortened by 0 bases and J by 12 bases, with 9 bases between the two germline ends. The CDR3 has 12 amino acids. The V gene's germline CDR1 is LGHNA and CDR2 YSLEER. The CDR3: CASSQDLIVQFF. For the CDR3, the DNA is TGCGCCAGCAGCCAAGACCTTATTGTGCAGTTCTTC.

The sample holds one count of this clone. The gene calls are TRBV7-3 and TRBJ1-1; D ambiguous. Between the trimmed V and J ends, which lost 0 bases and 4 bases, there was a span of 6 bases. Germline CDR1 and CDR2: SGHTA and FQGTGA. The CDR3 consists of 13 residues. The chain's CDR3 is CASSLTPGTEAFF. Written as DNA, the CDR3 is TGTGCCAGCAGCTTAACACCGGGCACTGAAGCTTTCTTT.

The V call is TRBV7-2, the J call TRBJ2-7; 7 bases are shared with TRBD2. The J segment lost 0 bases and the V segment lost 5 bases, leaving 16 bases of the junction unmatched. Germline assignment: CDR1 SGHTA and CDR2 FQGNSA. The CDR3 runs to 18 residues. The CDR3 spells CASSPRLVGRGSSYEQYF. The CDR3 nucleotides are TGTGCCAGCAGCCCAAGACTAGTTGGGCGGGGGAGCTCCTACGAGCAGTACTTC.

This rearrangement joins TRBV5-6 to TRBJ1-6; D ambiguous. The CDR3 has 13 residues. Trimming stripped 0 bases from V and 8 bases from J, with 6 bases between. Germline loops: CDR1 SGHDT, CDR2 YYEEEE. The CDR3 here is CASSLGLDSPLHF. CDR3 nucleotides: TGTGCCAGCAGCTTGGGATTAGATTCACCCCTCCACTTT.

This sequence joins TRBV9 and TRBJ2-7; 12 nucleotides match TRBD2. Looked up from germline, CDR1 is SGDLS and CDR2 is YYNGEE. The CDR3 totals 15 residues. V was clipped by 0 bases and J by 7 bases; unmatched bases: 5. CDR3 coding DNA: TGTGCCAGCAGCGTAGGAGGACTAGCGGGACGTGAGCAGTACTTC. It codes for CASSVGGLAGREQYF.

This clone was picked up one time. CDR3 coding DNA: TGTGCCAGCAGCTTAGGCCCACAGGGGGCGCGATCCGGGGAGCTGTTTTTT. Its translation is CASSLGPQGARSGELFF. The genes are TRBV7-2 and TRBJ2-2, with 9 bases lining up with TRBD1. The CDR3 is made up of 17 amino acids. Trimming cost V 1 base and J 6 bases; bases outside gene matches: 9. Germline V gives CDR1 SGHTA, CDR2 FQGNSA.

This clone turned up a few times. The J gene is TRBJ2-7, the V gene TRBV11-2; no clear D gene. This CDR3 spans 13 amino acids. From germline, CDR1 is SGHAT and CDR2 FQNNGV. Trimming took 0 bases from V and 3 from J, leaving 6 bases between them. The CDR3: CASSLDPVYEQYF. CDR3 DNA sequence: TGTGCCAGCAGCTTAGACCCAGTCTACGAGCAGTACTTC.

The chain uses TRBV18 and TRBJ1-6; D gene ambiguous. CDR3 length: 15 amino acids. Germline V gene data show CDR1 as KGHSH and CDR2 as LQKENI. The germline V and J ends were trimmed by 0 bases and 3 bases, with 6 bases remaining between them. Here the CDR3 reads CASSPPNSYNSPLHF. CDR3 nucleotides: TGTGCCAGCTCACCACCTAACAGCTATAATTCACCCCTCCACTTT. Using reference TRBV18 and TRBJ1-6 for the parts outside the CDR3, the full variable domain is NAGVMQNPRHLVRRRGQEARLRCSPMKGHSHVYWYRQLPEEGLKFMVYLQKENIIDESGMPKERFSAEFPKEGPSILRIQQVVRGDSAAYFCASSPPNSYNSPLHFGNGTRLTVT.

The V call is TRBV4-1, the J call TRBJ1-4; D unclear. The germline V gene encodes CDR1 MGHRA and CDR2 YSYEKL. The CDR3 contains 13 residues. Trimming took 6 bases from V and 8 from J, leaving 13 bases between them. CDR3 nucleotides: TGCGCCAGCAGTCAGGATCTTGAGGAAAAACTGTTTTTT. Amino acids: CASSQDLEEKLFF.

The CDR3 coding sequence is TGTGCCAGCAGCTTAACCAGGGAGGGTTATAGCAATCAGCCCCAGCATTTT. The encoded protein is CASSLTREGYSNQPQHF. The chain is built from TRBV7-8 and TRBJ1-5; possible D gene TRBD1, 5 bases. Per the germline V gene, CDR1 is SGHVS and CDR2 is FQNEAQ. The CDR3 has 17 residues. The ends were cut back, 2 bases at V and 0 bases at J, with 14 bases in the middle. Variable domain in full (rest from reference TRBV7-8 and TRBJ1-5): GAGVSQSPRYKVAKRGQDVALRCDPISGHVSLFWYQQALGQGPEFLTYFQNEAQLDKSGLPSDRFFAERPEGSVSTLKIQRTQQEDSAVYLCASSLTREGYSNQPQHFGDGTRLSIL.

The rearrangement uses TRBV4-3 and TRBJ1-5; TRBD1 agrees at 9 bases. The ends lost 4 bases at V and 5 bases at J; junction bases unmatched: 6. CDR1 is LGHNA and CDR2 is YSLEER in the germline V gene. This CDR3 comprises 15 residues. CDR3 amino acids: CASSRGTGLYQPQHF. CDR3 nucleotide sequence: TGCGCCAGCAGCCGCGGGACAGGGTTATATCAGCCCCAGCATTTT.

This clone occurred once. The genes are TRBV4-1 and TRBJ1-2; the D is unclear. Trimming took off 1 base at V and 13 bases at J, with 25 bases between the two ends. CDR1 MGHRA and CDR2 YSYEKL come from the germline V gene. This CDR3 has 16 residues. The CDR3 is CASSQGIGQSGITGTF. For the CDR3, the DNA is TGCGCCAGCAGCCAAGGAATAGGGCAGTCGGGAATCACGGGCACCTTC.

This clone was seen once. This sequence joins TRBV27 and TRBJ1-1; D gene uncertain. CDR1 and CDR2 (germline): MNHEY, SMNVEV (reference sequence). This CDR3 is built from 14 residues. With 2 bases removed from V and 1 base from J, the gap between germline ends came to 8 bases. CDR3 loop: CASSLRRSNTEAFF. Written as DNA, the CDR3 is TGTGCCAGCAGTTTACGGCGGTCGAACACTGAAGCTTTCTTT.

J is TRBJ1-2 and V is TRBV7-2; TRBD1 matches 7 bases. The germline CDR1 and CDR2 sequences are SGHTA and FQGNSA. The CDR3 consists of 17 residues. Trimming took 3 bases from V and 0 from J; bases not matched to a gene: 10. The CDR3 spells CASSFGTASITNYGYTF. The CDR3 coding sequence is TGTGCCAGCAGCTTTGGGACAGCGAGTATCACTAACTATGGCTACACCTTC.

This rearrangement joins TRBV18 to TRBJ2-7; TRBD1 matches 7 bases. V lost 3 bases to trimming and J lost 7 bases; unmatched junction nucleotides: 9. CDR3 length equals 14 residues. Germline values: CDR1 KGHSH, CDR2 LQKENI. The CDR3: CASSPSGGEREQYF. The CDR3 nucleotides are TGTGCCAGCTCACCGTCAGGGGGAGAGAGAGAGCAGTACTTC.

V gene TRBV12-5 combines with J gene TRBJ1-4, with TRBD1 matching over 7 bases. Trimming at V came to 3 bases and at J to 8 bases, leaving 3 bases not matched to a gene. The CDR3 totals 13 residues. Germline CDR1 LGHNT, CDR2 FRNRAP. CDR3 in amino acids: CASGLDREEKLFF. CDR3 nucleotides: TGTGCTAGTGGTTTAGACAGGGAAGAAAAACTGTTTTTT. Combining the CDR3 with reference TRBV12-5 and TRBJ1-4 gives the whole variable domain DARVTQTPRHKVTEMGQEVTMRCQPILGHNTVFWYRQTMMQGLELLAYFRNRAPLDDSGMPKDRFSAEMPDATLATLKIQPSEPRDSAVYFCASGLDREEKLFFGSGTQLSVL.

This sequence joins TRBV6-5 and TRBJ1-2; TRBD1 agrees at 7 bases. This CDR3 is built from 14 residues. Trimming cost V 7 bases and J 4 bases; bases outside gene matches: 9. Germline lookup yields CDR1 MNHEY and CDR2 SVGAGI. CDR3 sequence (DNA): TGTGCCAGCACGGATAATTCAGGGGGCTATGGCTACACCTTC. Translated, it gives CASTDNSGGYGYTF.

This chain uses TRBV28 with TRBJ1-6; D not certain. CDR3 length equals 13 residues. CDR1 is MDHEN, CDR2 SYDVKM, per germline. V dropped 2 bases and J dropped 10 bases, with 9 bases sitting between them. CDR3 nucleotide sequence: TGTGCCAGCAGTTTAAATCCGGGGTCACCCCTCCACTTT. Translated, it gives CASSLNPGSPLHF.

J is TRBJ2-3 and V is TRBV3-1 (or the pseudogene TRBV3-2); 9 bases align to TRBD1. The CDR3 covers 16 residues. Unmatched junction bases numbered 7, after V lost 0 bases and J lost 6 bases. The germline CDR1 and CDR2 sequences are LGHDT and YNNKEL (reference sequence). The CDR3 reads CASSQDNRGQEDTQYF. CDR3 DNA sequence: TGTGCCAGCAGCCAAGACAACAGGGGGCAGGAGGATACGCAGTATTTT.

The rearrangement links TRBV7-9 to TRBJ1-2; 7 positions agree with TRBD1. Germline assignment: CDR1 SEHNR and CDR2 FQNEAQ (reference sequence). V dropped 2 bases and J dropped 2; count of bases not matched to a gene: 5. This CDR3 contains 15 residues. The CDR3 here is CASSLTSGGNYGYTF. The CDR3 DNA reads as TGTGCCAGCAGCTTAACGTCAGGGGGGAACTATGGCTACACCTTC.

This chain uses TRBV19 with TRBJ2-7, with D possibly TRBD1 on 7 matching bases. The germline V gene encodes CDR1 LNHDA and CDR2 SQIVND (reference sequence). Trimming pared 6 bases from V and 4 bases from J, leaving 16 bases between. The CDR3 has 14 amino acids. The CDR3 region is CASSVETGRYEQYF. As DNA, the CDR3 is TGTGCCAGTAGCGTTGAGACAGGGAGGTACGAGCAGTACTTC.

The chain combines TRBV7-3 with TRBJ1-2, with 8 bases aligning to TRBD1. The CDR3 has 13 amino acids. Unmatched junction bases numbered 3, after V lost 5 bases and J lost 4 bases. Germline V lookup: CDR1 SGHTA, CDR2 FQGTGA. CDR3 coding DNA: TGTGCCAGCAGCCCCGGGACAGGCTATGGCTACACCTTC. Amino acids: CASSPGTGYGYTF.

This sequence joins TRBV5-4 and TRBJ2-7; tentative D call: TRBD1 (5 bases). CDR1 is SGHNT and CDR2 is YYREEE in the germline V gene (reference sequence). The CDR3 is 13 amino acids. The ends were cut back, 0 bases at V and 2 bases at J, with 6 bases in the middle. Here the CDR3 reads CASSLARAYEQYF. As DNA, the CDR3 is TGTGCCAGCAGCTTGGCCAGGGCCTACGAGCAGTACTTC.